This T cell receptor (beta chain) originates from a study of control samples from healthy donors and cancer patients. TCRdb's table, derived via immunoSEQ multiplex PCR, lists solely in-frame clones and lacks some. The table has approximately 120,000 clones, over 80% seen once; the top ten hold 0.58%. The CDR3 sequence is 17 residues long. V gave up 6 bases and J gave up 1 base, with 20 bases separating them. Looked up from germline, CDR1 is SGHDT and CDR2 is YYEEEE. The genes are TRBV5-6 and TRBJ1-3; D remains unclear. The sample comprised PBMCs. The TCR comes from an elderly man with head and neck cancer. DNA for the CDR3: TGTGCCAGCACTTTAGGCCGGCACGGGGTGTCTGGAAACACCATATATTTT. This encodes CASTLGRHGVSGNTIYF.